A single sample is the source of the 19 T cell receptor beta chains below, sequenced in a study of a mutant IDH1 vaccine in newly diagnosed glioma. For these TCRs, the target antigens are not known. As for time point: week 5, during vaccination. One vaccine dose held 300 ug of mutant IDH1 20-mer peptide and came with topical imiquimod. TCRdb's table, derived via immunoSEQ multiplex PCR, lists solely in-frame clones and lacks some. The data show fewer than 70,000 clones, about nine tenths seen once. The source was PBMCs, collected from a glioma patient whose treatment included an IDH1 peptide vaccine. The receptor source for this set is a woman in her thirties or forties with glioma.

The chain employs TRBV6-6 and TRBJ2-4; maybe TRBD1 (5 bases). This CDR3 has 12 residues. Germline assignment: CDR1 MNHNY and CDR2 SVGAGI (reference sequence). Between the trimmed V and J ends, which lost 4 bases and 5 bases, there was a span of 6 bases. CDR3 residues: CASSLQENIQYF. The DNA for the CDR3 is TGTGCCAGCAGTTTACAGGAAAACATTCAGTACTTC.

This sequence joins TRBV5-6 and TRBJ1-5; tentative D call: TRBD1 (6 bases). There are 14 residues in the CDR3. CDR1 SGHDT and CDR2 YYEEEE come from the germline V gene. With 0 bases removed from V and 3 bases from J, the gap between germline ends came to 7 bases. The CDR3 bases are TGTGCCAGCAGCTTGGGGACAGCCAATCAGCCCCAGCATTTT. Protein: CASSLGTANQPQHF. The full variable domain, completed using reference TRBV5-6 and TRBJ1-5, is DAGVTQSPTHLIKTRGQQVTLRCSPKSGHDTVSWYQQALGQGPQFIFQYYEEEERQRGNFPDRFSGHQFPNYSSELNVNALLLGDSALYLCASSLGTANQPQHFGDGTRLSIL.

The chain links TRBV5-1 to TRBJ2-5, with D unresolved. Trimming took 0 bases from V and 0 from J, leaving 6 bases between them. CDR1 SGHRS and CDR2 YFSETQ come from the germline V gene. The CDR3 spans 14 residues. CDR3 in DNA: TGCGCCAGCAGCTTGGCCGCGTACCAAGAGACCCAGTACTTC. It codes for CASSLAAYQETQYF.

J is TRBJ1-5 and V is TRBV7-2; no clear D gene. The CDR3 loop spans 15 amino acids. V lost 5 bases to trimming and J lost 3 bases, with 14 bases between them. CDR1 and CDR2 from the germline V gene are SGHTA and FQGNSA. CDR3 region: CASSLMVTVNQPQHF. DNA for the CDR3: TGTGCCAGCAGCCTAATGGTCACAGTCAATCAGCCCCAGCATTTT.

V is TRBV5-6 and J is TRBJ1-3; D may be TRBD1 (5 bases). The V gene lost 4 bases and the J gene lost 2 bases, with 13 bases spanning the gap. This CDR3 is 15 amino acids long. Germline V gene lookup returns CDR1 SGHDT and CDR2 YYEEEE. This CDR3 is CASSKGGTAGNTIYF. For the CDR3, the DNA is TGTGCCAGCAGCAAAGGAGGGACTGCTGGAAACACCATATATTTT. Full variable domain (outside the CDR3, taken from reference TRBV5-6 and TRBJ1-3): DAGVTQSPTHLIKTRGQQVTLRCSPKSGHDTVSWYQQALGQGPQFIFQYYEEEERQRGNFPDRFSGHQFPNYSSELNVNALLLGDSALYLCASSKGGTAGNTIYFGEGSWLTVV.

J is TRBJ2-2 and V is TRBV10-3, with D perhaps given as TRBD1 or TRBD2 (5 bases each). Germline V gene sequence: CDR1 ENHRY, CDR2 SYGVKD. This CDR3 region has 14 residues. V lost 9 bases to trimming and J lost 0 bases, with 11 bases between them. The CDR3 DNA follows: TGTGCCATAGGGACCCCCGCGAACACCGGGGAGCTGTTTTTT. It yields the protein CAIGTPANTGELFF.

This rearrangement joins TRBV15 to TRBJ1-2; D unclear. The CDR3 totals 14 residues. Germline CDR1 reads LNHNV; CDR2 reads YYDKDF (reference sequence). Trimming removed 0 bases at V and 3 bases at J, with 8 bases between. CDR3 sequence (DNA): TGTGCCACCAGCAGAGATATAAGGGACTATGGCTACACCTTC. This encodes CATSRDIRDYGYTF.

This rearrangement joins TRBV6-4 to TRBJ2-2; unclear D gene. V dropped 0 bases and J dropped 5 bases, with 10 bases sitting between them. The CDR3 length is 15 residues. The germline V gene has CDR1 MRHNA and CDR2 SNTAGT. The chain's CDR3 is CASSDSPHGTGELFF. CDR3 bases: TGTGCCAGCAGTGACTCGCCCCACGGAACCGGGGAGCTGTTTTTT.

The rearrangement links TRBV9 to TRBJ2-3, with unresolved D. Germline CDR1 SGDLS, CDR2 YYNGEE. This CDR3 has 14 amino acids. The V end was cut by 4 bases, the J end by 0 bases, with 9 bases between. This chain's CDR3 is CASSLITSTDTQYF. The CDR3 DNA sequence: TGTGCCAGCAGCCTCATTACTAGCACAGATACGCAGTATTTT.

This rearrangement joins TRBV5-4 to TRBJ1-1, with D hard to call. Trimming left V 5 bases short and J 0 bases short, with 14 bases between. The CDR3 is made up of 15 amino acids. Germline V gives CDR1 SGHNT, CDR2 YYREEE (reference sequence). The CDR3 DNA reads TGTGCCAGCAGTTGGCTGGCTGGAATGAACACTGAAGCTTTCTTT. Translated, it gives CASSWLAGMNTEAFF.

The CDR3 nucleotides read TGTGCCAGCCGTCGAATGGGACAGTACCTCTACAATGAGCAGTTCTTC. It translates to CASRRMGQYLYNEQFF. The V and J genes are TRBV27 and TRBJ2-1, with 7 bases fitting TRBD1. CDR1 is MNHEY and CDR2 is SMNVEV in the germline V gene (reference sequence). The J segment lost 3 bases and the V segment lost 8 bases, leaving 13 bases of the junction unmatched. CDR3 length: 16 residues.

This chain links TRBV25-1 with TRBJ1-1; TRBD1 is a possible D gene (5 bases). Trimming took 4 bases from V and 4 from J, leaving 13 bases between them. The CDR3 extends over 14 amino acids. The germline gives CDR1 MGHDK, CDR2 SYGVNS. CDR3 DNA: TGTGCCAGCAGTGGATCCACAGGCCCCACTGAAGCTTTCTTT. This codes for CASSGSTGPTEAFF.

The chain has TRBV19 and TRBJ2-3; tentative D call: TRBD1 (5 bases). The CDR3 loop spans 14 amino acids. Trimming removed 4 bases at V and 1 base at J, with 9 bases between. Germline CDR1 is LNHDA and CDR2 is SQIVND (reference sequence). The CDR3 region is CASSRQGRTDTQYF. CDR3 in DNA: TGTGCCAGTAGTAGGCAGGGTCGCACAGATACGCAGTATTTT.

The chain recombines TRBV6-5 with TRBJ2-7, with D possibly matching TRBD2 (5 bases). Trimming removed 0 bases at V and 0 bases at J, with 9 bases between. The CDR3 consists of 15 residues. The germline V gene has CDR1 MNHEY and CDR2 SVGAGI. CDR3 DNA: TGTGCCAGCAGTTACTCGGACTCCCGCTCCTACGAGCAGTACTTC. It codes for CASSYSDSRSYEQYF.

This rearrangement joins TRBV15 to TRBJ1-2; the D gene is possibly TRBD1 (6 bases). V lost 11 bases and J lost 8, with 12 bases in between. The germline CDR1 and CDR2 sequences are LNHNV and YYDKDF (reference sequence). The CDR3 runs 10 residues. CDR3 nucleotides: TGTGCCGCAGGGGAACGCGGCTACACCTTC. As protein: CAAGERGYTF.

This chain joins TRBV5-1 and TRBJ2-3; D not certain. Germline CDR1 SGHRS, CDR2 YFSETQ. The CDR3 runs to 12 residues. V was shortened by 4 bases and J by 0 bases, with 3 bases between the two germline ends. In DNA form, the CDR3 reads TGCGCCAGCAGCACTAGCACAGATACGCAGTATTTT. This translates into CASSTSTDTQYF. Complete variable domain (other parts from reference TRBV5-1 and TRBJ2-3): KAGVTQTPRYLIKTRGQQVTLSCSPISGHRSVSWYQQTPGQGLQFLFEYFSETQRNKGNFPGRFSGRQFSNSRSEMNVSTLELGDSALYLCASSTSTDTQYFGPGTRLTVL.

This sequence joins TRBV4-2 and TRBJ2-7; unclear D gene. The germline V and J ends were trimmed by 0 bases and 5 bases, with 5 bases remaining between them. This CDR3 has 12 residues. CDR1 is LGHNA, CDR2 YNFKEQ, per germline. The CDR3 sequence is CASSQDIHEQYF. The CDR3 DNA reads TGTGCCAGCAGCCAAGATATACACGAGCAGTACTTC.

The chain is built from TRBV7-8 and TRBJ2-7; no clear D gene. V was pared by 3 bases and J by 2 bases, with 17 bases between. The CDR3 consists of 16 residues. The germline V gene encodes CDR1 SGHVS and CDR2 FQNEAQ. Written as DNA, the CDR3 is TGTGCCAGCAGCTTGCAGTCTGGCAGCGTAACCTACGAGCAGTACTTC. Its protein is CASSLQSGSVTYEQYF.

The V call is TRBV28, the J call TRBJ2-4, with a tentative D call TRBD1 (5 bases). CDR1 is MDHEN, CDR2 SYDVKM, per germline. The CDR3 length is 15 residues. The germline V and J ends were trimmed by 2 bases and 0 bases, with 8 bases remaining between them. Here the CDR3 reads CASSLGAVAKNIQYF. CDR3 DNA sequence: TGTGCCAGCAGTTTAGGGGCAGTAGCCAAAAACATTCAGTACTTC.